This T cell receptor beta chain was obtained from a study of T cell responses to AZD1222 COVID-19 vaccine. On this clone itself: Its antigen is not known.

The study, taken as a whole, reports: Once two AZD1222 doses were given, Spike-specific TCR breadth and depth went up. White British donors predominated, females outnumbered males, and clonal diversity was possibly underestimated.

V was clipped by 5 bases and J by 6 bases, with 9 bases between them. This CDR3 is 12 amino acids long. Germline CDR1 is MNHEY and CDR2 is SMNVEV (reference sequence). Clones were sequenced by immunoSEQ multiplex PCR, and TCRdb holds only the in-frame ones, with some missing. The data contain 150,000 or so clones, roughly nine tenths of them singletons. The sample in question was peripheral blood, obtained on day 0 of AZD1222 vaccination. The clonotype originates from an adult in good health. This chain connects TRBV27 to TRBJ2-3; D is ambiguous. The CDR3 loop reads CASSGVDDTQYF. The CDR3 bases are TGTGCCAGCAGTGGGGTTGATGATACGCAGTATTTT.